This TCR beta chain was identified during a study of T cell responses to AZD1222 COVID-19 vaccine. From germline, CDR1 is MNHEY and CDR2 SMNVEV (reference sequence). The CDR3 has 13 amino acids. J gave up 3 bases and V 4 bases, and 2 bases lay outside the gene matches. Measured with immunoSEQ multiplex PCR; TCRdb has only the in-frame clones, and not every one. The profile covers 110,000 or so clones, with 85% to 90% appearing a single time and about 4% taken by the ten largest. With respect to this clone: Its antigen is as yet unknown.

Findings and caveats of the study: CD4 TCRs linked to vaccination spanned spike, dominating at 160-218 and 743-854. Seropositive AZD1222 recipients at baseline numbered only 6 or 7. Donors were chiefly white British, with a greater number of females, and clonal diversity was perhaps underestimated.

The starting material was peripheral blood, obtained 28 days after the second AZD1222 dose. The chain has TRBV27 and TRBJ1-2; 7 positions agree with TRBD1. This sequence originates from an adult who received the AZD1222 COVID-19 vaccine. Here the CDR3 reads CASSSQGDYGYTF. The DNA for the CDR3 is TGTGCCAGCAGTTCGCAGGGGGACTATGGCTACACCTTC.